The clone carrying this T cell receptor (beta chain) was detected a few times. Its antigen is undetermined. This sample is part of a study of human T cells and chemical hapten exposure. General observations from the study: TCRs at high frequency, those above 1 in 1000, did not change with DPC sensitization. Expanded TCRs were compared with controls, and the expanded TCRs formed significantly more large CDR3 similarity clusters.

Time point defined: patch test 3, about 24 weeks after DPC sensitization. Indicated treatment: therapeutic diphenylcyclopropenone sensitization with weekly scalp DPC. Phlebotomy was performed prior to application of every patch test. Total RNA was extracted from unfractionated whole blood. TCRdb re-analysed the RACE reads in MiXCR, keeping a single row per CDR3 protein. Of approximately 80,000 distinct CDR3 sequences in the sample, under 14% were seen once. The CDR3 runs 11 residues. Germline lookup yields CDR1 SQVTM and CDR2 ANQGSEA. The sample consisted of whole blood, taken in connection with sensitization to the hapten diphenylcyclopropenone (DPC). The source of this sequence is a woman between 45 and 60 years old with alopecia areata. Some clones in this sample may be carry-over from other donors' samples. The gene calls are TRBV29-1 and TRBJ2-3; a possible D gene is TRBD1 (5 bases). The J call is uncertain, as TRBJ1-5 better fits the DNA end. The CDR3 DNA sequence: TGCAGTGGGGACTTCACAGATACGCAGCATTTT. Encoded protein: CSGDFTDTQHF.